Shown below are 14 T cell receptor beta chains from a single sample sequenced in a study of shared clonotypes between healthy human individuals. Assay used: immunoSEQ multiplex PCR; TCRdb lists only in-frame clones, some missing. The data contain about 1.1 million clones, approximately 80% of them seen just once; the ten biggest clones take up 0.5% to 0.65%. The sample taken for sequencing was memory CD4+ T cells from PBMCs. The sample's subset: CD45RA-negative fraction. The receptor set was obtained from a man aged 18 to 29 in good health. Some clones in this sample may be carry-over from other donors' samples.

The V gene is TRBV14, the J gene TRBJ2-2; no firm D call. The germline V gene has CDR1 SGHDN and CDR2 FVKESK. Trimming shortened V by 4 bases and J by 5 bases, and 8 bases separated the two germline ends. This CDR3 has 13 amino acids. The CDR3 protein is CASSRSQTGELFF. In DNA form, the CDR3 reads TGTGCCAGCAGCCGATCACAGACCGGGGAGCTGTTTTTT.

The chain links TRBV27 to TRBJ2-3, with TRBD2 identical over 11 bases. Trimming cost V 8 bases and J 2 bases; bases outside gene matches: 3. The CDR3 sequence is 14 residues long. Germline V gene sequence: CDR1 MNHEY, CDR2 SMNVEV (reference sequence). The DNA for the CDR3 is TGTGCCAGCTCTAGCGGGAGGCACACAGATACGCAGTATTTT. Amino acids: CASSSGRHTDTQYF.

CDR3 residues: CATGTGNQPQHF. CDR3 nucleotides: TGTGCGACCGGGACAGGGAACCAGCCCCAGCATTTT. V is TRBV28 and J is TRBJ1-5, with 9 bases fitting TRBD1. Germline V lookup: CDR1 MDHEN, CDR2 SYDVKM. This CDR3 comprises 12 residues.

As concerns this clone: Within the sample, other DNA sequences also encode this same CDR3. The genes are TRBV5-4 and TRBJ2-7; D gene ambiguous. There are 12 residues in the CDR3. Looked up from germline, CDR1 is SGHNT and CDR2 is YYREEE (reference sequence). V lost 0 bases to trimming and J lost 4 bases, with 5 bases between them. The chain's CDR3 is CASSLEGYEQYF. For the CDR3, the DNA is TGTGCCAGCAGCTTGGAAGGGTACGAGCAGTACTTC.

A single count supports this clone. This chain links TRBV25-1 with TRBJ2-6; 7 bases align to TRBD2. The trim removed 2 bases at V and 2 bases at J, leaving 0 bases unmatched. This CDR3 comprises 15 residues. Per the germline V gene, CDR1 is MGHDK and CDR2 is SYGVNS. CDR3 amino acids: CASSEAGAGANVLTF. The CDR3 DNA sequence: TGTGCCAGCAGTGAAGCGGGGGCTGGGGCCAACGTCCTGACTTTC.

This clone was picked up one time. The chain combines TRBV30 with TRBJ2-1; TRBD2 matches 9 bases. Germline V gene sequence: CDR1 GTSNPN, CDR2 SVGIG (reference sequence). This CDR3 spans 14 amino acids. The V and J ends lost 5 bases and 4 bases, in that order; junction bases with no gene match: 6. CDR3 loop: CAWETSGGYNEQFF. Written as DNA, the CDR3 is TGTGCCTGGGAGACTAGCGGAGGTTACAATGAGCAGTTCTTC.

This clone has at least ten counts. The DNA of the CDR3 is TGTGCCAGCACCAACCGGGCAACTAATGAAAAACTGTTTTTT. Translating gives CASTNRATNEKLFF. The chain has TRBV6-6 and TRBJ1-4; D unresolved. This CDR3 spans 14 amino acids. Trimming took 7 bases from V and 0 from J, leaving 9 bases between them. The germline CDR1 and CDR2 sequences are MNHNY and SVGAGI (reference sequence).

The rearrangement uses TRBV7-2 and TRBJ2-1, with TRBD2 matching 9 bases. Germline V lookup: CDR1 SGHTA, CDR2 FQGNSA. The CDR3 is 16 residues long. Trimming removed 5 bases from V and 3 bases from J; junction bases left unmatched: 8. CDR3 amino acids: CASSRSGSLIYNEQFF. The CDR3 DNA reads as TGTGCCAGCAGCCGTAGCGGGAGTTTGATCTACAATGAGCAGTTCTTC. The complete variable domain, with remaining parts taken from reference TRBV7-2 and TRBJ2-1, reads GAGVSQSPSNKVTEKGKDVELRCDPISGHTALYWYRQSLGQGLEFLIYFQGNSAPDKSGLPSDRFSAERTGGSVSTLTIQRTQQEDSAVYLCASSRSGSLIYNEQFFGPGTRLTVL.

V and J are TRBV6-6 and TRBJ1-1; a possible D gene is TRBD1 (5 bases). The CDR3 is 13 amino acids. Trimming stripped 7 bases from V and 6 bases from J, with 15 bases between. CDR1 is MNHNY, CDR2 SVGAGI, per germline (reference sequence). The CDR3 bases are TGTGCCAGCATTCTCATGAGAGGGGCTGAAGCTTTCTTT. This sequence encodes CASILMRGAEAFF.

The rearrangement uses TRBV27 and TRBJ2-7, with TRBD1 matching over 8 bases. This CDR3 is built from 14 residues. The trim removed 7 bases at V and 3 bases at J, leaving 8 bases unmatched. Germline V lookup: CDR1 MNHEY, CDR2 SMNVEV (reference sequence). As DNA, the CDR3 is TGTGCCAGCACCCCTAACAGGGGGTTCTACGAGCAGTACTTC. Amino acid sequence: CASTPNRGFYEQYF.

The rearrangement joins TRBV15 to TRBJ2-3; TRBD2 aligns across 7 bases. Trimming at V came to 1 base and at J to 7 bases, leaving 11 bases not matched to a gene. Germline V lookup: CDR1 LNHNV, CDR2 YYDKDF (reference sequence). The CDR3 loop spans 16 amino acids. CDR3 region: CATSRVRGRADYTQYF. The CDR3 DNA follows: TGTGCCACCAGCAGAGTAAGAGGGAGGGCCGACTATACGCAGTATTTT.

The chain links TRBV28 to TRBJ2-3; D might be TRBD2 (5 bases). Germline V lookup: CDR1 MDHEN, CDR2 SYDVKM. The germline V and J ends were trimmed by 5 bases and 1 base, with 16 bases remaining between them. CDR3 length: 16 amino acids. The CDR3 DNA sequence: TGTGCCAGCAGTCAGACTTCGGGGTTGGGCACAGATACGCAGTATTTT. Amino acid sequence: CASSQTSGLGTDTQYF.

There are a few counts of this clone. This chain links TRBV5-1 with TRBJ1-4, with D possibly being TRBD1 (6 bases). Germline values: CDR1 SGHRS, CDR2 YFSETQ. Trimming took off 0 bases at V and 7 bases at J, with 13 bases between the two ends. This CDR3 is built from 15 residues. CDR3 in amino acids: CASSLARGHGEKLFF. CDR3 in DNA: TGCGCCAGCAGCTTGGCACGGGGGCACGGTGAAAAACTGTTTTTT.

The chain is built from TRBV6-1 and TRBJ1-5; possible D gene TRBD1, 6 bases. The CDR3 consists of 16 residues. Germline CDR1 is MNHNS and CDR2 is SASEGT. The V end was cut by 2 bases, the J end by 0 bases, with 11 bases between. CDR3 bases: TGTGCCAGCAGTGAATCCCGCAGGGGTAGCAATCAGCCCCAGCATTTT. Translated: CASSESRRGSNQPQHF.